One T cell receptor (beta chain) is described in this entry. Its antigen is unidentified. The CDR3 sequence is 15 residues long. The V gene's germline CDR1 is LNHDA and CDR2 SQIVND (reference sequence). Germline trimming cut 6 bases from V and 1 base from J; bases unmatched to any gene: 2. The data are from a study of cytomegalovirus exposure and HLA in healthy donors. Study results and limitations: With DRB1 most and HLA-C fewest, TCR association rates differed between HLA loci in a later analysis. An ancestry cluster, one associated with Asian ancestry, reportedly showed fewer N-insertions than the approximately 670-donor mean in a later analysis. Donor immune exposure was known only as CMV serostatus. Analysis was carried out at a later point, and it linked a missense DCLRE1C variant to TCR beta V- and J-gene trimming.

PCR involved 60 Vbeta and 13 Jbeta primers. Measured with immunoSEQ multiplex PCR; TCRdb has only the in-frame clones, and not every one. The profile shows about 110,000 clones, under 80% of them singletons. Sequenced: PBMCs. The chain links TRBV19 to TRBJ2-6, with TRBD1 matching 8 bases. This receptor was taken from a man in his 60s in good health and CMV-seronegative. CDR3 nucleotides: TGTGCCAGTAGCAGGGACAGGTCTGGGGCCAACGTCCTGACTTTC. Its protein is CASSRDRSGANVLTF.